The clone carrying this T cell receptor (beta chain) was picked up one time. Original analysis: How many nucleated cells were present was estimated from reference gene primer amplification. The repertoire was sequenced with immunoSEQ multiplex PCR; TCRdb's copy has only in-frame clones and lacks some. V and J calls and clone size are given by that table; D and trimming were obtained from the DNA. The table shows approximately 27,000 clones, with 88% occurring only once. The entry originates in a study of blood T cell repertoires in COVID-19. Study background: Collection of acute and convalescent COVID-19 samples took place in the United States, Italy and Spain. T cells, B-cell-depleted T cells, or PBMCs provided the cDNA or gDNA that served as material.

Germline CDR1 is LGHNA and CDR2 is YSLEER. This CDR3 is 15 amino acids long. After removal of 5 bases from V and 6 bases from J, the junction contained 5 bases not matched to a gene. This chain links TRBV4-3 with TRBJ2-1; 12 nucleotides agree with TRBD2. Sample: peripheral blood. This clonotype originated in a man in his 70s with acute or convalescent COVID-19. CDR3 loop: CASSSTSGRSNEQFF. DNA of the CDR3: TGCGCCAGCAGCTCGACTAGCGGGAGAAGCAATGAGCAGTTCTTC.